These 5 T cell receptor beta chains originate from one sample sequenced in a study of cytomegalovirus exposure and HLA in healthy donors. In the PCR, 60 Vbeta and 13 Jbeta primers were used. The table came from immunoSEQ multiplex PCR; TCRdb's copy has only in-frame clones and leaves some out. The sample lists about 120,000 clones, roughly 15% seen once, with about 3.1% in the top ten. Sequencing input: PBMCs. The source of these receptors is a female donor in good health and CMV-seropositive.

This clone was found a few times. The chain couples TRBV4-2 to TRBJ1-5; D unclear. V lost 0 bases to trimming and J lost 5 bases, with 14 bases between them. This CDR3 spans 16 amino acids. The germline CDR1 and CDR2 sequences are LGHNA and YNFKEQ. The CDR3 DNA is TGTGCCAGCAGCCAAGATCTCGGGAGGGTAGATCAGCCCCAGCATTTT. Its protein is CASSQDLGRVDQPQHF.

This clone was detected only a few times. The genes are TRBV4-2 and TRBJ2-5, with TRBD2 matching over 7 bases. The germline gives CDR1 LGHNA, CDR2 YNFKEQ. The CDR3 covers 15 residues. V gave up 0 bases and J gave up 5 bases; unmatched junction bases: 6. Here the CDR3 DNA reads TGTGCCAGCAGCCAAGATCGCGGGGGTGGGGAGACCCAGTACTTC. Protein product: CASSQDRGGGETQYF.

The rearrangement links TRBV4-1 to TRBJ2-1, with D possibly TRBD2 on 6 matching bases. Germline CDR1 and CDR2: MGHRA and YSYEKL. The CDR3 length is 15 residues. Trimming left V 1 base short and J 6 bases short, with 13 bases between. CDR3 residues: CASSQGERATNEQFF. CDR3 nucleotide sequence: TGCGCCAGCAGCCAAGGGGAGCGGGCGACCAATGAGCAGTTCTTC.

This rearrangement joins TRBV10-3 to TRBJ1-1; maybe TRBD1 (5 bases). The CDR3 covers 14 residues. V was trimmed by 5 bases and J by 3 bases, leaving 13 bases between them. The V gene's germline CDR1 is ENHRY and CDR2 SYGVKD. The CDR3 DNA reads as TGTGCCATCAGTCCTCTTGGGGGGGACACTGAAGCTTTCTTT. Its protein is CAISPLGGDTEAFF.

The chain is built from TRBV27 and TRBJ1-2; D call uncertain. Germline V gene data show CDR1 as MNHEY and CDR2 as SMNVEV (reference sequence). This CDR3 region has 15 residues. Trimming cost V 3 bases and J 4 bases, with 15 bases left between them. In nucleotides, the CDR3 is TGTGCCAGCAGTTTGAGTATTTCGGGTAGCTATGGCTACACCTTC. It specifies CASSLSISGSYGYTF.